A single sample is the source of the 30 T cell receptor beta chains below, sequenced in a study of blood T cell repertoires in COVID-19. TCRdb's copy holds only in-frame clones and misses some; the assay was immunoSEQ multiplex PCR. The sample lists 250,000 to 350,000 clones, about 80% occurring once. The sequencing input was peripheral blood. These receptors were taken from a person aged 65-85 years with COVID-19, enrolled during active disease.

The V and J genes are TRBV7-2 and TRBJ1-6, with D maybe TRBD1 (5 bases). Trimming took off 2 bases at V and 7 bases at J, with 12 bases between the two ends. Per germline, CDR1 SGHTA and CDR2 FQGNSA. CDR3 length equals 15 residues. This chain's CDR3 is CASSLFWGLNSPLHF. CDR3 DNA: TGTGCCAGCAGCTTATTTTGGGGCCTCAATTCACCCCTCCACTTT.

The chain is built from TRBV28 and TRBJ1-5; TRBD1 aligns across 10 bases. The J call may be in error: the DNA end matches TRBJ2-3 better. The CDR3 loop spans 16 amino acids. Germline V CDR1 and CDR2: MDHEN, SYDVKM. The CDR3 loop is CASRPLRDRGHQPQYF. The CDR3 bases are TGTGCCAGCAGACCCCTCCGGGACAGGGGACATCAGCCCCAGTATTTT.

The rearrangement links TRBV15 to TRBJ2-1; 8 nucleotides line up with TRBD2. V dropped 9 bases and J dropped 6; count of bases not matched to a gene: 10. The CDR3 covers 14 residues. Germline V lookup: CDR1 LNHNV, CDR2 YYDKDF (reference sequence). The CDR3 DNA reads TGTGCCACTGCCGGGACTAGGACTTTCAATGAGCAGTTCTTC. Protein: CATAGTRTFNEQFF.

The chain has TRBV9 and TRBJ2-3; TRBD2 aligns across 9 bases. Germline V CDR1 and CDR2: SGDLS, YYNGEE. V lost 3 bases, J lost 1 base, and 3 bases stayed unmatched. The CDR3 runs 15 residues. The CDR3 is CASSAVAGGTDTQYF. The CDR3 DNA is TGTGCCAGCAGCGCCGTAGCGGGGGGCACAGATACGCAGTATTTT.

The chain has TRBV18 and TRBJ2-5, with TRBD2 identical over 8 bases. Germline V lookup: CDR1 KGHSH, CDR2 LQKENI. Trimming took 6 bases from V and 5 from J; bases not matched to a gene: 14. The CDR3 is 16 residues long. The CDR3 coding sequence is TGTGCCAGCTCCCCCCGGGGCGACCGGGGGGGCGAGACCCAGTACTTC. It specifies CASSPRGDRGGETQYF.

This chain connects TRBV11-1 to TRBJ1-2, with 9 bases identical to TRBD1. CDR1 and CDR2 from the germline V gene are SGHAT and FQDESV (reference sequence). The trim removed 5 bases at V and 3 bases at J, leaving 1 base unmatched. This CDR3 comprises 13 residues. As DNA, the CDR3 is TGTGCCAGCAGCCGGGACAGGGACTATGGCTACACCTTC. Its protein is CASSRDRDYGYTF.

CDR3 coding DNA: TGTGCCAGCTCACCACCCGTGAGCTCCTACGAGCAGTACTTC. It is translated as CASSPPVSSYEQYF. The chain combines TRBV18 with TRBJ2-7; no clear D gene. Germline CDR1 reads KGHSH; CDR2 reads LQKENI. The CDR3 length is 14 residues. Trimming took off 0 bases at V and 0 bases at J, with 6 bases between the two ends.

The CDR3 protein is CASSPLASTPLTGELFF. Here the CDR3 DNA reads TGTGCCAGCAGCCCCTTAGCGTCCACACCCCTCACCGGGGAGCTGTTTTTT. The chain has TRBV7-8 and TRBJ2-2, with a weak D call TRBD2 (5 bases). The germline V and J ends were trimmed by 5 bases and 4 bases, with 20 bases remaining between them. The CDR3 runs to 17 residues. Germline CDR1 and CDR2: SGHVS and FQNEAQ.

The chain joins TRBV6-5 to TRBJ2-3; possible D gene TRBD2, 5 bases. The V gene's germline CDR1 is MNHEY and CDR2 SVGAGI. Between the trimmed V and J ends, which lost 7 bases and 10 bases, there was a span of 12 bases. This CDR3 contains 11 residues. The CDR3 bases are TGTGCCAGCAACAACGGAGGCTCGCAGTATTTT. Translation: CASNNGGSQYF.

J is TRBJ1-3 and V is TRBV28, with TRBD1 as a possible D gene (6 bases). CDR3 length: 15 residues. Germline CDR1 is MDHEN and CDR2 is SYDVKM. V dropped 3 bases and J dropped 0 bases, with 9 bases sitting between them. CDR3 residues: CASSFGGISGNTIYF. CDR3 DNA: TGTGCCAGCAGTTTTGGGGGCATCTCTGGAAACACCATATATTTT.

The chain carries TRBV11-2 and TRBJ2-7; 9 nucleotides align to TRBD2. This CDR3 comprises 14 residues. The germline CDR1 and CDR2 sequences are SGHAT and FQNNGV. J lost 6 bases, V lost 5 bases, and 8 bases had no gene match. CDR3 DNA sequence: TGTGCCAGCAGCCCCGTTAGCGGGAGAATCGAGCAGTACTTC. This codes for CASSPVSGRIEQYF.

Notes on this clone: The sample carries other DNA sequences with the same CDR3. The V and J genes are TRBV18 and TRBJ1-1; D possibly corresponds to TRBD1 (6 bases). This CDR3 is built from 13 residues. Germline assignment: CDR1 KGHSH and CDR2 LQKENI. V dropped 4 bases and J dropped 3 bases, with 9 bases sitting between them. CDR3 nucleotides: TGTGCCAGCTCACGAGAGGGGGACACTGAAGCTTTCTTT. Amino acids: CASSREGDTEAFF.

The V call is TRBV28, the J call TRBJ2-3, with D possibly matching TRBD2 (6 bases). This CDR3 is 11 amino acids long. Germline V CDR1 and CDR2: MDHEN, SYDVKM. With 8 bases removed from V and 11 bases from J, the gap between germline ends came to 14 bases. CDR3 coding DNA: TGTGCCAGCGGGAGTGGCGGGATGCAGTATTTT. Protein product: CASGSGGMQYF.

This rearrangement joins TRBV7-3 to TRBJ1-1, with TRBD1 matching over 8 bases. The CDR3 runs to 15 residues. Germline V lookup: CDR1 SGHTA, CDR2 FQGTGA. Unmatched junction bases numbered 4, after V lost 4 bases and J lost 0 bases. The CDR3 here is CASSSLDRVNTEAFF. For the CDR3, the DNA is TGTGCCAGCAGCTCTCTGGACAGGGTGAACACTGAAGCTTTCTTT.

The V gene is TRBV18, the J gene TRBJ1-4; D possibly corresponds to TRBD1 (6 bases). V was cut by 5 bases and J by 4 bases, with 17 bases left in between. The CDR3 totals 16 residues. CDR1 is KGHSH and CDR2 is LQKENI in the germline V gene. The CDR3 here is CASSATFRGNNEKLFF. Here the CDR3 DNA reads TGTGCCAGCTCAGCCACTTTCAGGGGAAATAATGAAAAACTGTTTTTT.

A few counts support this clone. This rearrangement joins TRBV5-1 to TRBJ2-3; possible D gene TRBD2, 6 bases. CDR3 length: 17 amino acids. Germline V gene sequence: CDR1 SGHRS, CDR2 YFSETQ. V gave up 0 bases and J gave up 0 bases, with 14 bases separating them. The CDR3 DNA follows: TGCGCCAGCAGCTTGGCAGGGCGGGGAACAAGCACAGATACGCAGTATTTT. Translation: CASSLAGRGTSTDTQYF.

The sample holds one count of this clone. The genes are TRBV19 and TRBJ1-4; 7 bases agree with TRBD1. The CDR3 has 13 amino acids. The V and J ends lost 8 bases and 7 bases, in that order; junction bases with no gene match: 7. Germline V gene lookup returns CDR1 LNHDA and CDR2 SQIVND (reference sequence). CDR3 DNA: TGTGCCAGTTTTGACAGGGTGGTTGAAAAACTGTTTTTT. It yields the protein CASFDRVVEKLFF.

This chain uses TRBV24-1 with TRBJ1-6; no reliable D call. The CDR3 is 12 residues long. Trimming removed 4 bases at V and 5 bases at J, with 2 bases between. In germline, CDR1 is KGHDR, CDR2 SFDVKD. The CDR3 protein is CATSDNNSPLHF. The CDR3 bases are TGTGCCACCAGTGACAATAATTCACCCCTCCACTTT.

The gene calls are TRBV20-1 and TRBJ2-1; TRBD2 matches at 8 bases. Germline V CDR1 and CDR2: DFQATT, SNEGSKA (reference sequence). The CDR3 runs 14 residues. Unmatched junction bases numbered 8, after V lost 3 bases and J lost 7 bases. CDR3: CSASRASGLNEQFF. The CDR3 bases are TGCAGTGCTAGTCGGGCTAGCGGGCTTAATGAGCAGTTCTTC.

This clone appeared once. The J gene is TRBJ1-1, the V gene TRBV5-1, with TRBD1 as a possible D gene (6 bases). V dropped 0 bases and J dropped 8 bases, with 17 bases sitting between them. Germline CDR1 is SGHRS and CDR2 is YFSETQ. The CDR3 extends over 15 amino acids. The CDR3 sequence: CASSLGAGVDKEAFF. The CDR3 nucleotides read TGCGCCAGCAGCTTGGGTGCAGGGGTGGACAAAGAAGCTTTCTTT.

CDR3 in amino acids: CATRAGTSGRADYNEQFF. The DNA for the CDR3 is TGTGCCACCCGTGCCGGGACTAGCGGGAGGGCCGACTACAATGAGCAGTTCTTC. J is TRBJ2-1 and V is TRBV10-3; 16 bases fit TRBD2. The V and J ends lost 10 bases and 3 bases, in that order; junction bases with no gene match: 12. CDR3 size: 18 residues. CDR1 and CDR2 (germline): ENHRY, SYGVKD.

V and J are TRBV6-2 or TRBV6-3 and TRBJ2-7; TRBD2 matches at 7 bases. The CDR3 is 15 amino acids. J gave up 4 bases and V 2 bases, and 8 bases lay outside the gene matches. Germline loops: CDR1 MNHEY, CDR2 SVGEGT. CDR3 in amino acids: CASSYGSGAGYEQYF. CDR3 nucleotides: TGTGCCAGCAGTTACGGATCGGGAGCGGGGTACGAGCAGTACTTC.

The V call is TRBV10-1, the J call TRBJ2-5; D perhaps matches TRBD2 (7 bases). Germline V gives CDR1 WNHNN, CDR2 SYGVQD (reference sequence). The ends were cut back, 8 bases at V and 4 bases at J, with 26 bases in the middle. The CDR3 consists of 17 residues. CDR3 nucleotide sequence: TGCGCCAGCGTGCGTTTCGGGGGGCGCCGGTATTTAGAGACCCAGTACTTC. Protein: CASVRFGGRRYLETQYF.

The chain combines TRBV6-5 with TRBJ1-5, with 7 bases fitting TRBD1. The germline gives CDR1 MNHEY, CDR2 SVGAGI. Trimming took 5 bases from V and 9 from J; bases not matched to a gene: 7. The CDR3 totals 13 residues. CDR3 protein: CASSRDSTRPQHF. The CDR3 coding sequence is TGTGCCAGCAGTCGGGACAGCACCCGGCCCCAGCATTTT.

The V and J genes are TRBV19 and TRBJ1-1, with a tentative D call TRBD1 (5 bases). Germline V gene data show CDR1 as LNHDA and CDR2 as SQIVND (reference sequence). Deletions cut 6 bases from V and 4 bases from J, with 12 bases between. The length of the CDR3 is 13 residues. This chain's CDR3 is CASSAGGGTEAFF. The CDR3 nucleotides read TGTGCCAGTAGCGCCGGCGGGGGCACTGAAGCTTTCTTT.

The chain employs TRBV7-2 and TRBJ1-2; TRBD1 matches at 9 bases. CDR3 length: 14 residues. Germline lookup yields CDR1 SGHTA and CDR2 FQGNSA. V lost 4 bases, J lost 6 bases, and 6 bases stayed unmatched. The CDR3 coding sequence is TGTGCCAGCAGCTCAGTACAGGGGGCTGATGGCTACACCTTC. It yields the protein CASSSVQGADGYTF.

This clone was found once. The gene calls are TRBV9 and TRBJ2-5, with 7 bases fitting TRBD1. Germline V gives CDR1 SGDLS, CDR2 YYNGEE. The CDR3 contains 17 residues. V shed 4 bases, J shed 1 base, and the junction held 13 bases outside the gene matches. The CDR3 loop reads CASSPRGATGIQETQYF. The CDR3 DNA is TGTGCCAGCAGCCCCAGGGGCGCGACAGGGATCCAAGAGACCCAGTACTTC.

The chain joins TRBV19 to TRBJ1-5; maybe TRBD1 (5 bases). The germline V gene has CDR1 LNHDA and CDR2 SQIVND (reference sequence). This CDR3 has 16 residues. The germline V and J ends were trimmed by 5 bases and 2 bases, with 16 bases remaining between them. CDR3 coding DNA: TGTGCCAGTAGTGGGGACCGCGGGATTGGCAATCAGCCCCAGCATTTT. This translates into CASSGDRGIGNQPQHF.

V and J are TRBV5-8 and TRBJ2-3, with 7 bases lining up with TRBD1. J lost 3 bases, V lost 4 bases, and 8 bases had no gene match. Germline values: CDR1 SGHTS, CDR2 YDEGEE. The CDR3 totals 15 residues. The CDR3 sequence is CASSRGQPRTDTQYF. The CDR3 nucleotides are TGTGCCAGCAGCCGGGGACAGCCGAGGACAGATACGCAGTATTTT.

This clone showed up just once. V and J are TRBV7-9 and TRBJ2-1; TRBD1 might be the D (6 bases). CDR1 and CDR2 (germline): SEHNR, FQNEAQ (reference sequence). This CDR3 contains 17 residues. Trimming stripped 5 bases from V and 2 bases from J, with 19 bases between. The CDR3 sequence: CASSPRPTGKTYNEQFF. CDR3 nucleotide sequence: TGTGCCAGCAGCCCGAGGCCTACAGGGAAGACCTACAATGAGCAGTTCTTC.